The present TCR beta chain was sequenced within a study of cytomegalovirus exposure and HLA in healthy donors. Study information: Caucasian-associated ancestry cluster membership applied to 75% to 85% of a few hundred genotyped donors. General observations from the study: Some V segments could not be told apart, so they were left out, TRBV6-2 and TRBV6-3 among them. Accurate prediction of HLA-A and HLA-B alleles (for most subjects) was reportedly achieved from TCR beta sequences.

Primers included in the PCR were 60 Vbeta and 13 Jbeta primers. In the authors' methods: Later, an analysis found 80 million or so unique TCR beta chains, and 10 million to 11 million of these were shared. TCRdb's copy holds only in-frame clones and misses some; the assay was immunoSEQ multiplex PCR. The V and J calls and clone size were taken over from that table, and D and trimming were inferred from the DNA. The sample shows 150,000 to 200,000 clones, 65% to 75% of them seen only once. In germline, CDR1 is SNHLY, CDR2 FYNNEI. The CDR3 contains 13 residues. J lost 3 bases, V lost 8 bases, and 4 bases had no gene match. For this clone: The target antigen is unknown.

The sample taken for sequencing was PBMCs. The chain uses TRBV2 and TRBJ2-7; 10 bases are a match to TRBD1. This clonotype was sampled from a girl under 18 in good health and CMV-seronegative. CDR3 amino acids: CASAGTGDYEQYF. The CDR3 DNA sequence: TGTGCCAGCGCCGGGACAGGGGACTACGAGCAGTACTTC.